This T cell receptor beta chain was sequenced during a study of shared clonotypes between healthy human individuals. Across the whole study: Per-donor plates numbered three CD4 naive, three CD4 memory, two CD8 naive and one CD8 memory.

Study observations and caveats: Generation probability values for non-shared clonotypes were lower than those for clonotypes shared by all four donors. Incomplete sequencing of sorted subsets was indicated by rarefaction despite large depth.

With respect to this clone: Antigen: not known.

This CDR3 is 15 amino acids long. Trimming cost V 2 bases and J 9 bases, with 20 bases left between them. Germline V gene lookup returns CDR1 LGHNT and CDR2 FRNRAP. The data were produced by immunoSEQ multiplex PCR, yet TCRdb's version contains in-frame clones alone and is incomplete. Among some 1,900,000 clones listed, 85% to 95% were seen once. Naive CD8 cells, CD45RO-negative and positively selected for CCR7, excluded terminally differentiated effector memory CD45RA+ cells. Sequencing was done on a sample of naive CD8+ T cells sorted from blood. The sequence was collected from a man aged 18 to 29 in good health. J is TRBJ2-7 and V is TRBV12-5; possible D gene TRBD2, 7 bases. DNA of the CDR3: TGTGCTAGTGGTTTGCCCACAGGGACTACCGCCGGGCAGTACTTC. It codes for CASGLPTGTTAGQYF. The variable domain in full, with the rest retrieved from reference TRBV12-5 and TRBJ2-7, is DARVTQTPRHKVTEMGQEVTMRCQPILGHNTVFWYRQTMMQGLELLAYFRNRAPLDDSGMPKDRFSAEMPDATLATLKIQPSEPRDSAVYFCASGLPTGTTAGQYFGPGTRLTVT.